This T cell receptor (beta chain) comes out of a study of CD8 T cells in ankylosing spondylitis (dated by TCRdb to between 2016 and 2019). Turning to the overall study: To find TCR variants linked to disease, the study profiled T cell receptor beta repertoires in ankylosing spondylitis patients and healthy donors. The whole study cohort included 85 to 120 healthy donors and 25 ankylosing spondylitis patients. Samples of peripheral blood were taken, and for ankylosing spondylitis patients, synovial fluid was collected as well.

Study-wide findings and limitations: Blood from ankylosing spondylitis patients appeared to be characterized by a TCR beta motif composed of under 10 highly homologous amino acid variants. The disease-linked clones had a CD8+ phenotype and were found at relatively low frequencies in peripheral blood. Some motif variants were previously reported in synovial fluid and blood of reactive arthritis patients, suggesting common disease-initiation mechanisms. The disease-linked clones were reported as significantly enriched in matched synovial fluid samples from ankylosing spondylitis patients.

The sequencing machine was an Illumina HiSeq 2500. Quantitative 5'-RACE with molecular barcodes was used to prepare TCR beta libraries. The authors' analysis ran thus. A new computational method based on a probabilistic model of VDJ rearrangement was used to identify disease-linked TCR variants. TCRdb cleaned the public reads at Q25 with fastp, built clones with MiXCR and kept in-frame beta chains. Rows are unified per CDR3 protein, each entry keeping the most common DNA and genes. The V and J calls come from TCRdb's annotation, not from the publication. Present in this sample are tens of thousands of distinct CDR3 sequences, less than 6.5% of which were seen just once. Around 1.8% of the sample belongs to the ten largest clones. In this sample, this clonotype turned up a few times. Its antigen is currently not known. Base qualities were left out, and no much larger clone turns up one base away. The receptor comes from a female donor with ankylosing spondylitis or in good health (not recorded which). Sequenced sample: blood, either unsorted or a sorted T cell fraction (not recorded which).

Here is the DNA: TGTGCCAGCAGCTTGGGGGCCAGCCCAGAGGGTGAGCAGTTCTTC. This yields the protein CASSLGASPEGEQFF. The chain is assembled from TRBV9 and TRBJ2-1; a weak D assignment points to TRBD1 (6 bases agree). Measured from the cysteine to the phenylalanine, the CDR3 is 15 residues long. Only the CDR3 DNA is retained, 45 bases long and in frame from the first base. The germline V gene yields SGDLS for CDR1 and YYNGEE for CDR2. V drops 4 bases and J drops 9 bases, leaving 20 bases in between.